Below are 24 T cell receptor beta chains sequenced from a single sample in a study of CD8 T cell repertoires and HIV-1 epitope variants. For these TCRs, the target antigens are not known. TCRdb's table, derived via immunoSEQ multiplex PCR, lists solely in-frame clones and lacks some. The profile shows 5,100 or so clones, under 70% of them singletons. Material: cultured CD8+ T cells derived from PBMCs. These receptors were collected from a male donor with HIV.

This clone was seen more than once but under ten times. This chain joins TRBV7-7 and TRBJ2-7; a possible D gene is TRBD1 (6 bases). The CDR3 runs to 13 residues. Germline V gives CDR1 SSHAT, CDR2 FNYEAQ (reference sequence). V lost 5 bases to trimming and J lost 1 base, with 9 bases between them. The CDR3 protein is CASSPDSSYEQYF. The CDR3 DNA reads as TGTGCCAGCAGCCCGGACAGTTCCTACGAGCAGTACTTC.

The rearrangement uses TRBV28 and TRBJ2-3; perhaps TRBD1 as D (5 bases). CDR3 length equals 15 residues. Trimming left V 2 bases short and J 0 bases short, with 9 bases between. In germline, CDR1 is MDHEN, CDR2 SYDVKM. In nucleotides, the CDR3 is TGTGCCAGCAGTTTAATGTCAGGGAGCACAGATACGCAGTATTTT. It encodes CASSLMSGSTDTQYF.

The chain joins TRBV6-5 to TRBJ1-1; the D is unclear. The germline CDR1 and CDR2 sequences are MNHEY and SVGAGI. This CDR3 has 16 residues. Trimming left V 2 bases short and J 4 bases short, with 17 bases between. As DNA, the CDR3 is TGTGCCAGCAGTTACAACGCCTTCGGGCCAGTCACTGAAGCTTTCTTT. It specifies CASSYNAFGPVTEAFF.

This clone was seen just once. J is TRBJ2-1 and V is TRBV4-3; 10 bases are shared with TRBD2. The junction had 8 bases not matched to a gene; V was cut back by 0 bases and J by 3 bases. The CDR3 is 18 amino acids. The germline V gene encodes CDR1 LGHNA and CDR2 YSLEER. CDR3 in DNA: TGCGCCAGCAGCCAAGATAGGGCTAGCGGGGGTGTCTACAATGAGCAGTTCTTC. Residues: CASSQDRASGGVYNEQFF.

The chain employs TRBV7-9 and TRBJ2-2; D not certain. The CDR3 sequence is 13 residues long. Germline CDR1 is SEHNR and CDR2 is FQNEAQ (reference sequence). Trimming removed 3 bases at V and 8 bases at J, with 10 bases between. CDR3 region: CASSLKSSGELFF. CDR3 nucleotides: TGTGCCAGCAGCTTGAAGAGTTCTGGGGAGCTGTTTTTT.

The V and J genes are TRBV18 and TRBJ2-7; TRBD2 might be the D (5 bases). CDR3 size: 16 residues. V was trimmed by 3 bases and J by 0 bases, leaving 15 bases between them. Germline V gene sequence: CDR1 KGHSH, CDR2 LQKENI. CDR3 sequence reads: CASSPPWGDSSYEQYF. In nucleotides, the CDR3 is TGTGCCAGCTCACCTCCTTGGGGAGACTCCTCCTACGAGCAGTACTTC. The whole variable domain, filled in from reference TRBV18 and TRBJ2-7, reads NAGVMQNPRHLVRRRGQEARLRCSPMKGHSHVYWYRQLPEEGLKFMVYLQKENIIDESGMPKERFSAEFPKEGPSILRIQQVVRGDSAAYFCASSPPWGDSSYEQYFGPGTRLTVT.

This clone rates as large. The rearrangement links TRBV5-1 to TRBJ1-5; 7 bases align to TRBD1. CDR3 length equals 13 residues. Per the germline V gene, CDR1 is SGHRS and CDR2 is YFSETQ. The ends lost 4 bases at V and 5 bases at J; junction bases unmatched: 3. The CDR3 DNA is TGCGCCAGCAGCCCGACAGGGCATCAGCCCCAGCATTTT. Protein product: CASSPTGHQPQHF.

V gene TRBV6-5 combines with J gene TRBJ2-1; weak D call: TRBD2 (6 bases). CDR3 length: 13 residues. The germline CDR1 and CDR2 sequences are MNHEY and SVGAGI. V lost 4 bases and J lost 8, with 12 bases in between. The CDR3 DNA reads as TGTGCCAGCAGTTCCCGGGACTCGGATGAGCAGTTCTTC. This sequence encodes CASSSRDSDEQFF.

The chain couples TRBV11-1 to TRBJ2-5; D is unresolved. CDR3 size: 15 residues. The germline V and J ends were trimmed by 7 bases and 0 bases, with 15 bases remaining between them. CDR1 and CDR2 from the germline V gene are SGHAT and FQDESV (reference sequence). CDR3 in amino acids: CASTPFLSNQETQYF. In DNA form, the CDR3 reads TGTGCCAGCACGCCTTTTTTGAGCAACCAAGAGACCCAGTACTTC.

The rearrangement links TRBV4-3 to TRBJ2-7, with D perhaps assigned TRBD1 or TRBD2 (5 bases each). In germline, CDR1 is LGHNA, CDR2 YSLEER. The CDR3 covers 14 residues. V lost 0 bases and J lost 3, with 9 bases in between. The CDR3 protein is CASSQDRDDYEQYF. The CDR3, as DNA: TGCGCCAGCAGCCAAGATCGGGACGACTACGAGCAGTACTTC.

This clone was detected only a few times. The gene calls are TRBV19 and TRBJ2-7; the D gene is possibly TRBD1 (6 bases). The CDR3 extends over 15 amino acids. Trimming cost V 1 base and J 4 bases, with 14 bases left between them. Germline CDR1 and CDR2: LNHDA and SQIVND (reference sequence). CDR3 in amino acids: CASSIAGDTLYEQYF. CDR3 DNA: TGTGCCAGTAGTATAGCTGGGGACACCCTATACGAGCAGTACTTC.

This chain connects TRBV18 to TRBJ2-2; TRBD1 is a possible D gene (6 bases). This CDR3 spans 16 amino acids. V was cut by 1 base and J by 3 bases, with 12 bases left in between. Per germline, CDR1 KGHSH and CDR2 LQKENI. DNA for the CDR3: TGTGCCAGCTCACCACGACAGGACAGACACACCGGGGAGCTGTTTTTT. Encoded protein: CASSPRQDRHTGELFF.

This clone has just a few counts. V and J are TRBV28 and TRBJ2-2; 7 positions match TRBD2. CDR1 and CDR2 (germline): MDHEN, SYDVKM. The CDR3 spans 13 residues. V lost 4 bases to trimming and J lost 5 bases; unmatched junction nucleotides: 1. The CDR3 region has the DNA TGTGCCAGCAGTTCAGCGGGGACCGGGGAGCTGTTTTTT. This gives the protein CASSSAGTGELFF.

This clone has just a few counts. The chain has TRBV19 and TRBJ1-1; TRBD1 might be the D (5 bases). V dropped 1 base and J dropped 5 bases, with 17 bases sitting between them. This CDR3 is built from 16 residues. CDR1 and CDR2 (germline): LNHDA, SQIVND (reference sequence). This CDR3 is CASSIGIRDLGTEAFF. The DNA for the CDR3 is TGTGCCAGTAGTATAGGTATAAGGGACCTGGGGACTGAAGCTTTCTTT.

The V gene is TRBV5-4, the J gene TRBJ2-5, with a possible D match to TRBD1 (5 bases). This CDR3 region has 15 residues. The V end was cut by 5 bases, the J end by 4 bases, with 18 bases between. Germline CDR1 and CDR2: SGHNT and YYREEE (reference sequence). The CDR3 loop is CASSPDPGRRETQYF. The CDR3 region has the DNA TGTGCCAGCAGTCCGGATCCAGGGCGGAGAGAGACCCAGTACTTC.

The V and J genes are TRBV28 and TRBJ1-3; the D gene is possibly TRBD1 (5 bases). The V gene's germline CDR1 is MDHEN and CDR2 SYDVKM. The CDR3 extends over 15 amino acids. V was cut by 7 bases and J by 4 bases, with 17 bases left in between. The CDR3 DNA follows: TGTGCCAGCACCCCCGGGGGGGGAAGAGGAAACACCATATATTTT. It translates to CASTPGGGRGNTIYF.

V is TRBV7-8 and J is TRBJ1-4; TRBD1 matches at 9 bases. Unmatched junction bases numbered 7, after V lost 2 bases and J lost 0 bases. This CDR3 comprises 18 residues. CDR1 and CDR2 from the germline V gene are SGHVS and FQNEAQ. The CDR3 sequence is CASSLRDRVTATNEKLFF. DNA for the CDR3: TGTGCCAGCAGCTTAAGGGACAGGGTAACGGCAACTAATGAAAAACTGTTTTTT.

The chain uses TRBV2 and TRBJ2-1, with TRBD1 identical over 7 bases. Germline CDR1 reads SNHLY; CDR2 reads FYNNEI. After removal of 6 bases from V and 3 bases from J, the junction contained 5 bases not matched to a gene. The CDR3 spans 14 residues. The DNA of the CDR3 is TGTGCCAGCAGACTAACAGGGGACTACAATGAGCAGTTCTTC. It codes for CASRLTGDYNEQFF. The variable domain in full, with the rest retrieved from reference TRBV2 and TRBJ2-1, is EPEVTQTPSHQVTQMGQEVILRCVPISNHLYFYWYRQILGQKVEFLVSFYNNEISEKSEIFDDQFSVERPDGSNFTLKIRSTKLEDSAMYFCASRLTGDYNEQFFGPGTRLTVL.

The chain couples TRBV11-1 to TRBJ2-7, with D perhaps being TRBD1 or TRBD2 (5 bases each). V was cut by 5 bases and J by 1 base, with 12 bases left in between. Per the germline V gene, CDR1 is SGHAT and CDR2 is FQDESV (reference sequence). This CDR3 comprises 14 residues. CDR3 sequence reads: CASSPRDGSYEQYF. CDR3 DNA: TGTGCCAGCAGCCCAAGGGACGGATCCTACGAGCAGTACTTC.

The rearrangement links TRBV11-2 to TRBJ2-3, with D perhaps given as TRBD1 or TRBD2 (5 bases each). CDR3 length equals 16 residues. The germline CDR1 and CDR2 sequences are SGHAT and FQNNGV. V was clipped by 1 base and J by 0 bases, with 11 bases between them. The CDR3 spells CASSLAGTSSTDTQYF. In nucleotides, the CDR3 is TGTGCCAGCAGCTTAGCCGGGACGTCTAGCACAGATACGCAGTATTTT.

The rearrangement links TRBV28 to TRBJ2-5, with 7 bases aligning to TRBD2. Germline loops: CDR1 MDHEN, CDR2 SYDVKM. The CDR3 is 15 residues long. The ends lost 3 bases at V and 3 bases at J; junction bases unmatched: 7. The CDR3 DNA follows: TGTGCCAGCAGTTTCCTGAGGGCGGGGGAAGAGACCCAGTACTTC. Translated, it gives CASSFLRAGEETQYF.

The chain employs TRBV12-5 and TRBJ1-2; possibly TRBD1 for D (5 bases). The CDR3 contains 15 residues. The V end was cut by 0 bases, the J end by 8 bases, with 16 bases between. Germline V gene data show CDR1 as LGHNT and CDR2 as FRNRAP. CDR3 sequence (DNA): TGTGCTAGTGGTTTGGTAGTTCACGAGGGGCAAGGCTACACCTTC. It codes for CASGLVVHEGQGYTF.

This clone was seen a handful of times. The CDR3 coding sequence is TGTGCCAGCACCGCAGAATATGGCTACACCTTC. It translates to CASTAEYGYTF. The chain uses TRBV11-2 and TRBJ1-2; D is unresolved. The CDR3 contains 11 residues. CDR1 is SGHAT and CDR2 is FQNNGV in the germline V gene. Trimming stripped 7 bases from V and 5 bases from J, with 8 bases between.

This clone has just one count. This chain links TRBV6-5 with TRBJ1-2, with no clear D. The ends were cut back, 5 bases at V and 7 bases at J, with 20 bases in the middle. Germline assignment: CDR1 MNHEY and CDR2 SVGAGI. This CDR3 spans 15 amino acids. The chain's CDR3 is CASSQGQVGRSGYTF. The CDR3 DNA is TGTGCCAGCAGTCAAGGGCAGGTCGGTAGAAGTGGCTACACCTTC.